This TCR beta chain was identified in a study of T-cell reconstitution after alpha-beta-depleted transplantation in children (dated by TCRdb to 2016 to 2017). Regarding the research as a whole: Using TCR repertoire profiling, the study quantitatively followed how T-cell immune reconstitution unfolded in children after TCRalphabeta/CD19-depleted allogeneic hematopoietic cell transplantation.

The research as a whole found: Over subsequent months, a decline in hyperexpanded clone frequencies was noted, and after one year, T-cell counts and TCRbeta diversity were mostly ascribed to newly produced T cells. The high TCRbeta diversity at day 60 in some patients was ascribed to recipient T cells and intrathymic progenitors that had survived conditioning. The apparently early alphabetaT-cell count recovery about two months after transplant was reportedly dependent on only several hundred rapidly expanded clones derived from non-depleted graft cells.

What the treatment or condition label conveys for this sample: allogeneic hematopoietic cell transplantation with graft depleted of TCRalphabeta T cells and CD19 B cells. The transplant recipients were children given TCRalphabeta/CD19-depleted allogeneic hematopoietic cell grafts. The germline V gene encodes CDR1 SEHNR and CDR2 FQNEAQ (reference sequence). For this chain, trimming is 1 base at the V end and 8 bases at the J end, and the number of junction bases without a gene match is 10. The CDR3 numbers 15 residues from cysteine through phenylalanine. The only DNA kept is the CDR3, 45 bases in frame from the first base. As regards this clonotype: The antigen it recognizes is unknown. No clone much larger than this one lies a single base away; base qualities are absent.

Library generation was performed with PCR. Reads for this sample came from an Illumina HiSeq 2500. TCR libraries were prepared with molecular barcoding, using unique molecular identifiers to normalize TCRbeta repertoire quantification. In TCRdb, the public reads were trimmed at Q25 with fastp and aligned with MiXCR, with productive beta chains retained. Merged by CDR3 protein, the rows form single entries marked with the most common genes and DNA. The sample includes around 600,000 distinct CDR3 sequences, with approximately 22% observed a single time. The top ten constitute less than 15% of the sample.

This chain is built from TRBV7-9 and TRBJ1-2; TRBD1 aligns with 7 central bases. The sample was PBMCs, mostly from graft donor cells, taken 360 days after TCRalphabeta/CD19-depleted stem cell transplant. The clonotype comes from a boy under two years old who had a stem cell transplant for acute myeloid leukemia, so the T cells may come from the graft donor. The CDR3 here reads CASSLGNDRDGGYTF. DNA sequence: TGTGCCAGCAGCTTAGGGAACGACAGGGATGGCGGCTACACCTTC.